The clone carrying this TCR beta chain was detected only a few times. The CDR3 length is 14 residues. V was pared by 2 bases and J by 7 bases, with 15 bases between. Germline-derived CDR1 and CDR2 are SGHRS and YFSETQ. This record belongs to a study of T-cell reconstitution after alpha-beta-depleted transplantation in children. Preparation of the TCRbeta library involved a method that used unique molecular identifiers. TCRdb re-derived calls from the PCR reads in MiXCR, one entry per CDR3 protein. The table lists 200,000 to 250,000 distinct CDR3 sequences, around 7.7% of them singletons, with 35% to 40% in the top ten.

Sequenced here: PBMCs, mostly from graft donor cells, sampled 360 days after TCRalphabeta/CD19-depleted stem cell transplant. J is TRBJ2-5 and V is TRBV5-1, with TRBD2 as a possible D gene (5 bases). This clonotype originated in a male patient between 2 and 10 years old who had a stem cell transplant for acute myeloid leukemia, so the T cells may come from the graft donor. CDR3 sequence reads: CASSFETARGTQYF. The CDR3 DNA reads TGCGCCAGCAGCTTCGAGACTGCTCGGGGGACCCAGTACTTC.